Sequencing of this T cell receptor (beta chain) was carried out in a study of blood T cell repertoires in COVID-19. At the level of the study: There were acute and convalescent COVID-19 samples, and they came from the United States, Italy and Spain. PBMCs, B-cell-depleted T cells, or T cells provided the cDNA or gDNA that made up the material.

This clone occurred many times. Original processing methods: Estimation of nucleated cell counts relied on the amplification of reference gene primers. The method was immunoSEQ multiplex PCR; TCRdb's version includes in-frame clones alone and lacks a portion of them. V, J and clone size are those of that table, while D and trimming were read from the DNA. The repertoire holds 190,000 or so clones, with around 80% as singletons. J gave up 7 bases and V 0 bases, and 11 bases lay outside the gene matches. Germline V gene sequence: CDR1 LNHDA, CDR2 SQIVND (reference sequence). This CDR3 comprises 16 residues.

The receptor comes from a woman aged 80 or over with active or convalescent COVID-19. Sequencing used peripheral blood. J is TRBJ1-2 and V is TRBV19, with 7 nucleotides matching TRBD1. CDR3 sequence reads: CASSIEWTGPGGGYTF. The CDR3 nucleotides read TGTGCCAGTAGTATAGAGTGGACAGGCCCCGGTGGTGGCTACACCTTC.